This T cell receptor beta chain was recovered during a study of T-cell memory formation after mild COVID-19. This clonotype was detected only a few times. TCRdb reprocessed the 5' RACE reads with MiXCR, giving one entry per CDR3 protein. The profile covers hundreds of thousands of distinct CDR3 sequences, with around 17% appearing a single time and 12% taken by the ten largest. The sequence came from an adult woman who had mild COVID-19 (a few samples of this study predate the infection). Cell type and time point are not known. Material for sequencing was PBMCs or a T cell subset sorted from them (not recorded which).

The CDR3 loop is CASSGHGRQTGELFF. In DNA, the CDR3 is TGTGCCAGCAGCGGCCACGGACGACAGACCGGGGAGCTGTTTTTT. The rearrangement joins TRBV9 to TRBJ2-2; D may be TRBD1 (5 bases). Trimming cost V 3 bases and J 5 bases, with 14 bases left between them. Germline V gene lookup returns CDR1 SGDLS and CDR2 YYNGEE. This CDR3 region has 15 residues.